Below, one T cell receptor beta chain is given with its context. This CDR3 comprises 14 residues. CDR1 and CDR2 (germline): MGHRA, YSYEKL. The V gene lost 0 bases and the J gene lost 8 bases, with 12 bases spanning the gap. Source study methods: It was from reference gene primer amplification that nucleated cell counts were estimated. Data came from immunoSEQ multiplex PCR; TCRdb stores just in-frame clones and leaves some out. That table gives V, J and clone size, and the DNA gave D and trimming. Of 110,000 or so clones in the sample, approximately 79% were seen once. This entry comes from a study of blood T cell repertoires in COVID-19. At the level of the study: PBMCs, B-cell-depleted T cells, or T cells were the source of the cDNA or gDNA that made up the material.

The sample was peripheral blood. The origin of this receptor is a man in his fifties with acute or convalescent COVID-19. The rearrangement links TRBV4-1 to TRBJ2-3; perhaps TRBD2 as D (6 bases). CDR3 loop: CASSQDPGTGTQYF. In nucleotides, the CDR3 is TGCGCCAGCAGCCAAGATCCGGGGACTGGTACGCAGTATTTT.